This T cell receptor (beta chain) was documented in a study of blood T cell repertoires in COVID-19. Across the whole study: Whether acute or convalescent, the COVID-19 samples came from the United States, Italy and Spain.

V gave up 2 bases and J gave up 4 bases; unmatched junction bases: 7. This CDR3 comprises 16 residues. The V gene's germline CDR1 is MNHNY and CDR2 SVGAGI (reference sequence). This table comes from immunoSEQ multiplex PCR, and its TCRdb copy is limited to in-frame clones, with some not included. The sample shows nearly 15,000 clones, around 77% of them seen only once. Sequencing input: peripheral blood. The TCR comes from a human donor in a cohort sampled during active COVID-19. The rearrangement uses TRBV6-6 and TRBJ2-3, with 9 bases aligning to TRBD2. As DNA, the CDR3 is TGTGCCAGCAGTTACGAGGCGGGAGGGCCGGCAGATACGCAGTATTTT. This sequence encodes CASSYEAGGPADTQYF.